The entry below describes one T cell receptor beta chain. This CDR3 is built from 14 residues. The V end lost 7 bases, the J end lost 3 bases, and 15 bases lay between the germline ends. Germline values: CDR1 MNHNY, CDR2 SVGAGI (reference sequence). The data derive from a study of blood T cell repertoires in COVID-19. Looking at the study overall: T cells, B-cell-depleted T cells, or PBMCs supplied cDNA or gDNA.

Libraries were prepared by immunoSEQ multiplex PCR; TCRdb keeps only in-frame clonotypes and omits some of them. The sample shows 130,000 to 150,000 clones, 80% to 90% of them seen only once. The specimen sequenced was peripheral blood. This sequence originates from a woman in her forties or fifties with acute or convalescent COVID-19. The chain employs TRBV6-6 and TRBJ1-1; tentatively, D is TRBD1 (5 bases). The CDR3 protein is CASTFAGRDTEAFF. The CDR3 region has the DNA TGTGCCAGCACCTTCGCAGGGAGGGACACTGAAGCTTTCTTT.